This TCR beta chain emerged from a study of blood T cell repertoires in COVID-19. There are 18 residues in the CDR3. The germline CDR1 and CDR2 sequences are MDHEN and SYDVKM. Trimming stripped 3 bases from V and 2 bases from J, with 20 bases between. Source study methods: From reference gene primer amplification, estimates of nucleated cell counts were derived. Clones were read by immunoSEQ multiplex PCR, and TCRdb kept only the in-frame ones, dropping some. The V and J calls and clone size were taken over from that table, and D and trimming were inferred from the DNA. This table holds about 200,000 clones, around nine tenths found once.

The chain couples TRBV28 to TRBJ2-4; possibly TRBD2 for D (7 bases). The sequence was collected from a man aged 40-49 years with active or convalescent COVID-19. Sequenced sample: peripheral blood. The CDR3, as DNA: TGTGCCAGCAGTTTGGGTGGCGGCGGGGGCTTGTCCAAAAACATTCAGTACTTC. Protein product: CASSLGGGGGLSKNIQYF.